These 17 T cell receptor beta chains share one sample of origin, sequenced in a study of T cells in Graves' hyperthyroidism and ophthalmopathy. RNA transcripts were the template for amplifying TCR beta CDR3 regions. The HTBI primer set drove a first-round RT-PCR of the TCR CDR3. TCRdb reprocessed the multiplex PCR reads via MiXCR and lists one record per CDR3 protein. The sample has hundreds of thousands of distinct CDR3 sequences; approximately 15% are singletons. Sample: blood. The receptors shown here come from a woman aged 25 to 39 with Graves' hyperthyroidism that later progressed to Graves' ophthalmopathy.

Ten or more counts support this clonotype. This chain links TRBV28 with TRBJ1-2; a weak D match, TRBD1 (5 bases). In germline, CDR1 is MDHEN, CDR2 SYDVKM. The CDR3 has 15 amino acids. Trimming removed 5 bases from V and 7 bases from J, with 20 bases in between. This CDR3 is CASSPGGAVTGGYTF. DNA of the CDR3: TGTGCCAGCAGTCCGGGAGGGGCTGTAACGGGTGGCTACACCTTC.

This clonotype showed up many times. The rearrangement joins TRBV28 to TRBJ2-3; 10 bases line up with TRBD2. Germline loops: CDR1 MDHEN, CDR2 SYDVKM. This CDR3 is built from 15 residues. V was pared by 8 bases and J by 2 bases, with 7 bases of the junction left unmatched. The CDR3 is CASRVLAGDTDTQYF. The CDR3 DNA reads TGTGCCAGCCGCGTTCTAGCGGGGGACACAGATACGCAGTATTTT. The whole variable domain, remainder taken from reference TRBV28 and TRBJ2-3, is DVKVTQSSRYLVKRTGEKVFLECVQDMDHENMFWYRQDPGLGLRLIYFSYDVKMKEKGDIPEGYSVSREKKERFSLILESASTNQTSMYLCASRVLAGDTDTQYFGPGTRLTVL.

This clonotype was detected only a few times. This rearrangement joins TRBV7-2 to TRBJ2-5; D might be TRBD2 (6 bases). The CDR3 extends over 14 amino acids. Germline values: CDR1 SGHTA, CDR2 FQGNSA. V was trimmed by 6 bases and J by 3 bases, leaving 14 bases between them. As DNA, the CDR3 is TGTGCCAGCAGTCGAGGATCTAGCGAAGAGACCCAGTACTTC. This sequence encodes CASSRGSSEETQYF.

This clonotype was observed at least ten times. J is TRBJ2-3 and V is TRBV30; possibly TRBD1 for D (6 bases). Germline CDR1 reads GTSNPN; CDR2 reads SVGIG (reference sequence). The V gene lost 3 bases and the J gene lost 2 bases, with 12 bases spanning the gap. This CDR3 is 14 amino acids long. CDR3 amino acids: CAWRMGQFTDTQYF. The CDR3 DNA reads TGTGCCTGGAGAATGGGACAATTCACAGATACGCAGTATTTT.

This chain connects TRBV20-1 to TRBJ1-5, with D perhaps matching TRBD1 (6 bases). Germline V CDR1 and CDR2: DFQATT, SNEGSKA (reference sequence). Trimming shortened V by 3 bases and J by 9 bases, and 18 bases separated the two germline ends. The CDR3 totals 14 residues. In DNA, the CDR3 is TGCAGTGCTAGTAGTAGTACAGGGAGAGGGCCCCAGCATTTT. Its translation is CSASSSTGRGPQHF.

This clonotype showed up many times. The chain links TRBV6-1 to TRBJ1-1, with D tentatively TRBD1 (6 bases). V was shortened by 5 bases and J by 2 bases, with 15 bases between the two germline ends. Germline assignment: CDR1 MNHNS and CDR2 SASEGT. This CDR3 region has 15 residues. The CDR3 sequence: CASSYGGHYNTEAFF. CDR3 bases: TGTGCCAGCAGTTACGGGGGACACTATAACACTGAAGCTTTCTTT.

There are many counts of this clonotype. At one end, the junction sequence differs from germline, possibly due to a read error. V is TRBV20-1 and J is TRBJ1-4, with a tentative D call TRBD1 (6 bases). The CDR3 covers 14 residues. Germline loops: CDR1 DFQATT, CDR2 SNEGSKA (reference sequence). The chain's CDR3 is CSAREQTGFEKLFF. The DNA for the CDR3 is TGCAGTGCTCGAGAACAGACAGGATTCGAAAAACTGTTTTTT.

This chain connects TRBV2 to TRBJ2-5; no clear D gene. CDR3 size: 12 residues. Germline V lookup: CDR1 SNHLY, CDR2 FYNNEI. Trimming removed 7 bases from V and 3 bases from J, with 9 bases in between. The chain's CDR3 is CASTSVKETQYF. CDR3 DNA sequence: TGTGCCAGCACAAGCGTTAAAGAGACCCAGTACTTC.

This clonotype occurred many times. The CDR3 loop reads CASSLVSGRAAETQYF. CDR3 in DNA: TGTGCCAGCAGCTTAGTAAGCGGGAGGGCCGCAGAGACCCAGTACTTC. J is TRBJ2-5 and V is TRBV7-9, with 10 positions matching TRBD2. The CDR3 is made up of 16 amino acids. Germline V gene lookup returns CDR1 SEHNR and CDR2 FQNEAQ (reference sequence). The V segment lost 1 base and the J segment 4 bases; nucleotides outside the gene matches: 6. Looking up the rest from reference TRBV7-9 and TRBJ2-5 gives the full variable domain: DTGVSQNPRHKITKRGQNVTFRCDPISEHNRLYWYRQTLGQGPEFLTYFQNEAQLEKSRLLSDRFSAERPKGSFSTLEIQRTEQGDSAMYLCASSLVSGRAAETQYFGPGTRLLVL.

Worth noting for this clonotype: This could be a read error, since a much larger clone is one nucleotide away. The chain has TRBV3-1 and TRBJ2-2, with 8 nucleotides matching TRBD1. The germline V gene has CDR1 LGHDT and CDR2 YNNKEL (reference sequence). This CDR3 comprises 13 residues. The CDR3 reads CASSQALDRGASF. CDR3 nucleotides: TGTGCCAGCAGCCAAGCCCTCGACAGGGGAGCTTCCTTT.

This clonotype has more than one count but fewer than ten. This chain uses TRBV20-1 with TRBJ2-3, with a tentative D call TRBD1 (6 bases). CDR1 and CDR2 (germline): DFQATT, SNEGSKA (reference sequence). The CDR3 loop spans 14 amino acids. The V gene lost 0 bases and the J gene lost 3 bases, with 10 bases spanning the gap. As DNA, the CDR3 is TGCAGTGCTAGAGATGGGACACATACAGATACGCAGTATTTT. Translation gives CSARDGTHTDTQYF.

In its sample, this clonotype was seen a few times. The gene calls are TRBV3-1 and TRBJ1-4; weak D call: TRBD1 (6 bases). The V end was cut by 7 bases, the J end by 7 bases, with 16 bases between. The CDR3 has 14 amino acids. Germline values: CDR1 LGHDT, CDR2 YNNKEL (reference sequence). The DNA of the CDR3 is TGTGCCAGCAAAAAAGAAGGGGGTCTTGAAAAACTGTTTTTT. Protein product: CASKKEGGLEKLFF. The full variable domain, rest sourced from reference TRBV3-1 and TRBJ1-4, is DTAVSQTPKYLVTQMGNDKSIKCEQNLGHDTMYWYKQDSKKFLKIMFSYNNKELIINETVPNRFSPKSPDKAHLNLHINSLELGDSAVYFCASKKEGGLEKLFFGSGTQLSVL.

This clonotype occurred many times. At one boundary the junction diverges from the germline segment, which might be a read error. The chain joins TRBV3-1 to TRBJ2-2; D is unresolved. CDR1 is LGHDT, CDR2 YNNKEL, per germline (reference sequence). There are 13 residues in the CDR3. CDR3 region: CASGQWGTGELFF. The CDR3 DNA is TGTGCCAGCGGCCAATGGGGTACCGGGGAGCTGTTTTTT.

CDR3 protein: CSARYLPGTSGRESYNEQFF. The CDR3 nucleotides are TGCAGTGCTAGATACTTACCCGGGACTAGCGGGAGGGAGTCCTACAATGAGCAGTTCTTC. This rearrangement joins TRBV20-1 to TRBJ2-1; 16 bases agree with TRBD2. The V gene end was trimmed by 2 bases and the J gene end by 1 base; junction bases not matched to a gene: 11. Germline CDR1 reads DFQATT; CDR2 reads SNEGSKA (reference sequence). The CDR3 totals 20 residues.

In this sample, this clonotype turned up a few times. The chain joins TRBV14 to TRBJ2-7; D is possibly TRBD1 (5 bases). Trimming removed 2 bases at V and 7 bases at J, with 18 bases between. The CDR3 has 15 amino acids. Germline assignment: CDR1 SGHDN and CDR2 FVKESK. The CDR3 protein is CASSQKGIRYWEQYF. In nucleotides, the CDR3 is TGTGCCAGCAGCCAAAAGGGGATCCGATACTGGGAGCAGTACTTC.

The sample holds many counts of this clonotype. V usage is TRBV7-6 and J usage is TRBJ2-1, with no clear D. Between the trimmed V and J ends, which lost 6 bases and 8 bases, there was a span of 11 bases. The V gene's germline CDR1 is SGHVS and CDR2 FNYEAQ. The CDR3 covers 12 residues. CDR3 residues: CASSPQIHEQFF. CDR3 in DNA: TGTGCCAGCAGTCCACAGATCCATGAGCAGTTCTTC.

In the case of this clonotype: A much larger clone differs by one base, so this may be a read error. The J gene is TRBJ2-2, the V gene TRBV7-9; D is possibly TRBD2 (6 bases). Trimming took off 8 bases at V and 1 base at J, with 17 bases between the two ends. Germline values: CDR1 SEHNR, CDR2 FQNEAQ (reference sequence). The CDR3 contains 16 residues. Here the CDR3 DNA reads TGTGCCAGCGGCATCCGTAGCGGCCTGAACACCGGGGAGCTGTTTTTT. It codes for CASGIRSGLNTGELFF. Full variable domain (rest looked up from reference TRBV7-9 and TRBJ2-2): DTGVSQNPRHKITKRGQNVTFRCDPISEHNRLYWYRQTLGQGPEFLTYFQNEAQLEKSRLLSDRFSAERPKGSFSTLEIQRTEQGDSAMYLCASGIRSGLNTGELFFGEGSRLTVL.